The clone carrying this TCR beta chain has more than one count but fewer than ten. The CDR3 length is 15 residues. V was trimmed by 3 bases and J by 0 bases, leaving 11 bases between them. Germline CDR1 reads KGHSH; CDR2 reads LQKENI. This specimen belongs to a study of blood T cell repertoires in COVID-19. As for the study in general: From T cells, B-cell-depleted T cells, or PBMCs came the material, which was cDNA or gDNA.

Original processing methods: Reference gene primers were amplified, and this amplification served to estimate nucleated cell counts. The table came from immunoSEQ multiplex PCR; TCRdb's copy has only in-frame clones and leaves some out. V, J and clone size are taken as reported in that table, and D and trimming were inferred from the DNA itself. The table includes roughly 160,000 clones, 74% detected once. The rearrangement uses TRBV18 and TRBJ2-5; D might be TRBD2 (6 bases). The source material was peripheral blood. This sequence originates from a woman of 80 years or more with acute or convalescent COVID-19. DNA for the CDR3: TGTGCCAGCTCACCGGGCGTAGCGGACCAAGAGACCCAGTACTTC. Protein: CASSPGVADQETQYF.